The 30 T cell receptor beta chains presented below share a single source sample, sequenced in a study of CD4+ T cells in melanoma (dated 2022 in TCRdb). Libraries were constructed by the immunoSEQ multiplex PCR assay. As stored in TCRdb, this immuneACCESS dataset retains in-frame rearrangements with V and J assigned. A fraction of the clones does not appear; measured against another copy, unresolved V genes explain less than half of the discrepancy, and the remainder lacks a known reason. Present in this sample are 20,000 to 25,000 clones, about four fifths of which were seen just once. The ten top clones hold about 3.6% of the sample. Material: cells from a culture (not recorded whether cultured in vitro). These receptor sequences come from a human donor with melanoma.

The J gene is TRBJ2-5, the V gene TRBV9, with TRBD2 identical over 11 bases. The J segment lost 5 bases and the V segment lost 4 bases, leaving 4 bases of the junction unmatched. CDR3 length: 14 amino acids. CDR1 SGDLS and CDR2 YYNGEE come from the germline V gene. The CDR3 bases are TGTGCCAGCAGCCTGGGGACTAGCGGTGAGACCCAGTACTTC. This sequence encodes CASSLGTSGETQYF.

This clone was found a few times. V gene TRBV7-9 combines with J gene TRBJ2-2; unclear D gene. CDR1 and CDR2 from the germline V gene are SEHNR and FQNEAQ (reference sequence). The CDR3 length is 13 residues. V dropped 2 bases and J dropped 4 bases, with 5 bases sitting between them. CDR3 DNA: TGTGCCAGCAGCTTACGGGCCACCGGGGAGCTGTTTTTT. Translating gives CASSLRATGELFF.

A word on this clone: The same CDR3 can be traced to other DNA sequences in this sample. The chain carries TRBV6-5 and TRBJ2-3, with 7 bases matching TRBD1. Per germline, CDR1 MNHEY and CDR2 SVGAGI. The CDR3 totals 15 residues. V dropped 8 bases and J dropped 6; count of bases not matched to a gene: 14. The CDR3 DNA sequence: TGTGCCAGCCGACGGACAGGCGGAAGACCGGATACGCAGTATTTT. This gives the protein CASRRTGGRPDTQYF.

This clone was recorded once. V is TRBV6-1 and J is TRBJ2-1; tentative D call: TRBD1 (5 bases). The ends were cut back, 5 bases at V and 6 bases at J, with 17 bases in the middle. Germline values: CDR1 MNHNS, CDR2 SASEGT. The CDR3 contains 15 residues. The CDR3 region is CASSIFRRVPNEQFF. The CDR3 coding sequence is TGTGCCAGCAGTATATTCCGCAGGGTTCCCAATGAGCAGTTCTTC.

This clone was observed a few times. The V gene is TRBV9, the J gene TRBJ1-2; tentatively, D is TRBD1 (5 bases). V lost 6 bases, J lost 4 bases, and 19 bases lay in between. The V gene's germline CDR1 is SGDLS and CDR2 YYNGEE. The CDR3 is 15 residues long. DNA of the CDR3: TGTGCCAGCACTGGGGGGGGGAAAAGCGCCTATGGCTACACCTTC. Its translation is CASTGGGKSAYGYTF.

The chain combines TRBV9 with TRBJ2-1, with TRBD2 matching 13 bases. The CDR3 contains 16 residues. CDR1 and CDR2 from the germline V gene are SGDLS and YYNGEE. V lost 0 bases, J lost 4 bases, and 1 base stayed unmatched. The CDR3 region has the DNA TGTGCCAGCAGCGTAGGACTAGCGGGGGGTTACAATGAGCAGTTCTTC. It is translated as CASSVGLAGGYNEQFF.

The rearrangement links TRBV7-7 to TRBJ2-7; TRBD1 agrees at 10 bases. The germline CDR1 and CDR2 sequences are SSHAT and FNYEAQ (reference sequence). Unmatched junction bases numbered 5, after V lost 5 bases and J lost 4 bases. CDR3 size: 14 residues. The CDR3 here is CASSPRTGGYEQYF. CDR3 in DNA: TGTGCCAGCAGCCCGAGGACAGGGGGGTACGAGCAGTACTTC.

This clone came up a few times. The V gene is TRBV5-1, the J gene TRBJ2-1; 10 bases match TRBD2. The ends lost 1 base at V and 6 bases at J; junction bases unmatched: 7. Germline V CDR1 and CDR2: SGHRS, YFSETQ. This CDR3 is built from 16 residues. The CDR3 coding sequence is TGCGCCAGCAGCTTGATGTGGGCTAGCGGGGGCAATGAGCAGTTCTTC. Its translation is CASSLMWASGGNEQFF. Supplemented by reference TRBV5-1 and TRBJ2-1, the full variable domain reads KAGVTQTPRYLIKTRGQQVTLSCSPISGHRSVSWYQQTPGQGLQFLFEYFSETQRNKGNFPGRFSGRQFSNSRSEMNVSTLELGDSALYLCASSLMWASGGNEQFFGPGTRLTVL.

V usage is TRBV5-1 and J usage is TRBJ1-1; TRBD1 might be the D (6 bases). The CDR3 covers 16 residues. Between the trimmed V and J ends, which lost 4 bases and 2 bases, there was a span of 18 bases. Germline loops: CDR1 SGHRS, CDR2 YFSETQ. DNA for the CDR3: TGCGCCAGCAGCAAGTCGGGGGGACACCAAAACACTGAAGCTTTCTTT. Protein sequence: CASSKSGGHQNTEAFF.

This chain uses TRBV28 with TRBJ2-5; tentatively, D is TRBD1 or TRBD2 (5 bases each). Germline-derived CDR1 and CDR2 are MDHEN and SYDVKM. This CDR3 has 14 residues. V lost 4 bases and J lost 6, with 15 bases in between. CDR3: CASSWRGVVQTQYF. The CDR3 coding sequence is TGTGCCAGCAGTTGGCGAGGGGTCGTGCAGACCCAGTACTTC.

V is TRBV6-6 and J is TRBJ1-4; a possible D gene is TRBD1 (6 bases). Between the trimmed V and J ends, which lost 2 bases and 7 bases, there was a span of 14 bases. The germline V gene has CDR1 MNHNY and CDR2 SVGAGI (reference sequence). The CDR3 has 15 amino acids. The CDR3 DNA is TGTGCCAGCAGTTACCCGGCACAGGGTCTTGAAAAACTGTTTTTT. It yields the protein CASSYPAQGLEKLFF.

This clone has a handful of counts. The chain is built from TRBV11-2 and TRBJ1-4, with D possibly being TRBD1 (5 bases). There are 14 residues in the CDR3. Germline V lookup: CDR1 SGHAT, CDR2 FQNNGV. The V and J ends lost 5 bases and 6 bases respectively, with 13 bases between them. The CDR3 loop reads CASSRDLSYEKLFF. As DNA, the CDR3 is TGTGCCAGCAGCCGGGACCTCTCCTATGAAAAACTGTTTTTT.

This chain uses TRBV14 with TRBJ2-1, with D perhaps matching TRBD2 (6 bases). The CDR3 has 16 amino acids. Trimming took 0 bases from V and 9 from J, leaving 18 bases between them. Germline CDR1 is SGHDN and CDR2 is FVKESK. The CDR3 nucleotides are TGTGCCAGCAGCCAAGATTTATTCCTAGCCGGGGGTGAGCAGTTCTTC. It yields the protein CASSQDLFLAGGEQFF.

The chain links TRBV7-9 to TRBJ1-2, with unresolved D. The CDR3 extends over 15 amino acids. V was cut by 1 base and J by 0 bases, with 9 bases left in between. The germline V gene encodes CDR1 SEHNR and CDR2 FQNEAQ (reference sequence). The CDR3 DNA follows: TGTGCCAGCAGCTTAGGTACAGCTTCTAACTATGGCTACACCTTC. Its translation is CASSLGTASNYGYTF.

This chain connects TRBV10-3 to TRBJ1-1; no definite D call. V dropped 0 bases and J dropped 7 bases, with 9 bases sitting between them. Germline CDR1 reads ENHRY; CDR2 reads SYGVKD. This CDR3 contains 13 residues. CDR3 loop: CAISESGGYEAFF. In DNA form, the CDR3 reads TGTGCCATCAGTGAGTCGGGCGGCTATGAAGCTTTCTTT.

This rearrangement joins TRBV27 to TRBJ2-5; the match to TRBD1 covers 7 bases. Germline V CDR1 and CDR2: MNHEY, SMNVEV (reference sequence). Trimming removed 8 bases from V and 4 bases from J; junction bases left unmatched: 13. The CDR3 loop spans 15 amino acids. CDR3 region: CASRTGSVVGETQYF. The DNA for the CDR3 is TGTGCCAGCCGGACAGGTTCGGTAGTTGGAGAGACCCAGTACTTC.

The V call is TRBV6-1, the J call TRBJ1-5; weak D call: TRBD1 (5 bases). V dropped 7 bases and J dropped 3 bases, with 16 bases sitting between them. Germline V gene lookup returns CDR1 MNHNS and CDR2 SASEGT. This CDR3 is built from 15 residues. The CDR3 DNA reads as TGTGCCAGCAAAGCGGGGGGACTACCCAATCAGCCCCAGCATTTT. Amino acid sequence: CASKAGGLPNQPQHF.

The CDR3 DNA reads TGTGCCAGCAGCTTAGCGGCCGGGGAGCTGTTTTTT. Encoded protein: CASSLAAGELFF. The chain combines TRBV7-9 with TRBJ2-2; D is ambiguous. There are 12 residues in the CDR3. Trimming left V 0 bases short and J 6 bases short, with 2 bases between. Germline CDR1 reads SEHNR; CDR2 reads FQNEAQ (reference sequence).

This rearrangement joins TRBV14 to TRBJ1-2; D not certain. Germline assignment: CDR1 SGHDN and CDR2 FVKESK. The CDR3 totals 13 residues. Trimming left V 4 bases short and J 6 bases short, with 12 bases between. CDR3 residues: CASSLVQTDGYTF. Written as DNA, the CDR3 is TGTGCCAGCAGCCTAGTCCAGACGGATGGCTACACCTTC.

This clone was counted a few times. V gene TRBV4-1 combines with J gene TRBJ2-3, with 9 positions matching TRBD1. J lost 6 bases, V lost 1 base, and 11 bases had no gene match. This CDR3 comprises 17 residues. Looked up from germline, CDR1 is MGHRA and CDR2 is YSYEKL. CDR3 nucleotide sequence: TGCGCCAGCAGCCAAGGGGGGACAGGGAGTTTTGGTGATACGCAGTATTTT. This encodes CASSQGGTGSFGDTQYF.

V usage is TRBV20-1 and J usage is TRBJ2-7; TRBD1 matches at 7 bases. Germline CDR1 and CDR2: DFQATT and SNEGSKA (reference sequence). The CDR3 is 11 residues long. The J segment lost 4 bases and the V segment lost 4 bases, leaving 1 base of the junction unmatched. The CDR3 sequence is CSAKQGYEQYF. CDR3 bases: TGCAGTGCTAAACAGGGGTACGAGCAGTACTTC.

This clone was counted only a few times. The chain employs TRBV6-1 and TRBJ1-2; D is unclear. Germline V gene data show CDR1 as MNHNS and CDR2 as SASEGT. The CDR3 sequence is 10 residues long. V was trimmed by 8 bases and J by 5 bases, leaving 6 bases between them. CDR3 DNA: TGTGCCAGCCTCCTATATGGCTACACCTTC. It yields the protein CASLLYGYTF.

The chain carries TRBV25-1 and TRBJ2-7, with D possibly called TRBD1 or TRBD2 (5 bases each). V lost 5 bases and J lost 2, with 13 bases in between. CDR3 length equals 14 residues. In germline, CDR1 is MGHDK, CDR2 SYGVNS. For the CDR3, the DNA is TGTGCCAGCAGTTCCACCACGGGGCCCTACGAGCAGTACTTC. Translation gives CASSSTTGPYEQYF.

The chain links TRBV28 to TRBJ1-1; the match to TRBD1 covers 9 bases. Germline V gene sequence: CDR1 MDHEN, CDR2 SYDVKM. This CDR3 has 15 residues. The V and J ends lost 2 bases and 5 bases, in that order; junction bases with no gene match: 6. The CDR3 reads CASSLLQGAGTEAFF. CDR3 coding DNA: TGTGCCAGCAGTTTACTACAGGGGGCCGGGACTGAAGCTTTCTTT.

The V call is TRBV9, the J call TRBJ2-2; D call uncertain. V lost 1 base to trimming and J lost 2 bases, with 0 bases between them. Germline V CDR1 and CDR2: SGDLS, YYNGEE. The CDR3 has 12 residues. The chain's CDR3 is CASSVNTGELFF. The DNA of the CDR3 is TGTGCCAGCAGCGTAAACACCGGGGAGCTGTTTTTT.

This chain links TRBV9 with TRBJ2-4; 11 nucleotides agree with TRBD2. The V segment lost 4 bases and the J segment 6 bases; nucleotides outside the gene matches: 9. This CDR3 region has 16 residues. Per the germline V gene, CDR1 is SGDLS and CDR2 is YYNGEE. CDR3 loop: CASSPRLAGSGNIQYF. Written as DNA, the CDR3 is TGTGCCAGCAGCCCCCGACTAGCGGGGTCGGGAAACATTCAGTACTTC.

This clone was found once. Different DNA sequences within this sample yield the same CDR3. J is TRBJ2-5 and V is TRBV4-1, with a possible D match to TRBD2 (7 bases). V lost 3 bases and J 5 bases, leaving 22 bases between the germline ends. The CDR3 contains 17 residues. The germline V gene encodes CDR1 MGHRA and CDR2 YSYEKL. CDR3 amino acids: CASSQRGPETHGETQYF. CDR3 nucleotides: TGCGCCAGCAGCCAGCGGGGGCCCGAAACCCATGGCGAGACCCAGTACTTC.

The CDR3: CASSFQGTVTEAFF. The CDR3 nucleotides read TGCGCCAGCAGCTTTCAGGGTACTGTTACTGAAGCTTTCTTT. The chain couples TRBV5-1 to TRBJ1-1; D might be TRBD1 (5 bases). Germline V gene data show CDR1 as SGHRS and CDR2 as YFSETQ. With 2 bases removed from V and 5 bases from J, the gap between germline ends came to 13 bases. The length of the CDR3 is 14 residues.

This rearrangement joins TRBV19 to TRBJ1-4; D possibly corresponds to TRBD1 (6 bases). The ends were cut back, 5 bases at V and 3 bases at J, with 13 bases in the middle. This CDR3 is built from 15 residues. Germline CDR1 LNHDA, CDR2 SQIVND (reference sequence). The CDR3 reads CASSLRTDPNEKLFF. CDR3 bases: TGTGCCAGTAGTCTCCGGACAGACCCTAATGAAAAACTGTTTTTT. Together with reference TRBV19 and TRBJ1-4, the CDR3 gives the full variable domain: DGGITQSPKYLFRKEGQNVTLSCEQNLNHDAMYWYRQDPGQGLRLIYYSQIVNDFQKGDIAEGYSVSREKKESFPLTVTSAQKNPTAFYLCASSLRTDPNEKLFFGSGTQLSVL.

The chain combines TRBV19 with TRBJ2-7; TRBD1 agrees at 7 bases. There are 14 residues in the CDR3. The germline V gene encodes CDR1 LNHDA and CDR2 SQIVND (reference sequence). With V trimmed by 3 bases and J by 7 bases, 9 bases remained unmatched. The CDR3 DNA sequence: TGTGCCAGTAGTATTCGTCAGGGGGTCGGGGAGCAGTACTTC. This encodes CASSIRQGVGEQYF.